The sequence of this T cell receptor (beta chain) was determined in a study of T cell repertoires in cytomegalovirus infection. Study details: Through public TCR beta signatures, both CMV infection and matching HLA type were indicated. Study-wide results and caveats: The response measured ex vivo was dominated by TCR beta clonotypes (HLA-C-restricted and CMV-specific). Cumulated frequencies of public TCR beta families served to identify carriers of CMV plus the relevant HLA.

MiXCR, run by TCRdb on the reads, gives a single entry per CDR3 protein. The sample has 400,000 or so distinct CDR3 sequences; 15% to 20% are singletons. Germline-derived CDR1 and CDR2 are SGHVS and FNYEAQ. The CDR3 is made up of 15 amino acids. This clonotype was observed at least ten times. The antigen remains unidentified. An end of the junction does not agree with germline; a read error may underlie this. The specimen was PBMCs. The origin of this receptor is a human donor in good health (CMV status not recorded). Some clones in this sample may be carry-over from other donors' samples. The chain combines TRBV7-6 with TRBJ2-5; TRBD2 matches at 7 bases. CDR3 in DNA: TGTGCCAGCAGATTAGGACTAGGCCGGGGAAAGACCCAGTACTTC. This gives the protein CASRLGLGRGKTQYF. The full variable domain, rest sourced from reference TRBV7-6 and TRBJ2-5, is GAGVSQSPRYKVTKRGQDVALRCDPISGHVSLYWYRQALGQGPEFLTYFNYEAQQDKSGLPNDRFSAERPEGSISTLTIQRTEQRDSAMYRCASRLGLGRGKTQYFGPGTRLLVL.